The 10 T cell receptor beta chains presented below share a single source sample, sequenced in a study of blood T cell repertoires in COVID-19. Some clones are missing from TCRdb's copy, which holds only in-frame ones; the method was immunoSEQ multiplex PCR. The sample includes around 70,000 clones, roughly 77% of them seen just once. Sequenced input: peripheral blood. The origin of the receptors is a human donor in a cohort sampled during active COVID-19.

The count of this clone is one. This rearrangement joins TRBV25-1 to TRBJ2-7; 7 bases map to TRBD1. The ends lost 4 bases at V and 1 base at J; junction bases unmatched: 13. The CDR3 spans 17 residues. CDR1 and CDR2 (germline): MGHDK, SYGVNS. The CDR3 sequence is CASSGRSPGTDSYEQYF. DNA of the CDR3: TGTGCCAGCAGTGGCCGTTCTCCCGGGACAGATTCCTACGAGCAGTACTTC.

This clone was recorded once. CDR3 sequence (DNA): TGTGCCAGCAGTTATCCCACCGGGATCGACACAGATACGCAGTATTTT. It yields the protein CASSYPTGIDTDTQYF. V is TRBV6-2 or TRBV6-3 and J is TRBJ2-3; tentative D call: TRBD2 (5 bases). The V gene lost 3 bases and the J gene lost 2 bases, with 15 bases spanning the gap. The germline V gene has CDR1 MNHEY and CDR2 SVGEGT. The CDR3 length is 16 residues.

The V gene is TRBV6-2 or TRBV6-3, the J gene TRBJ2-3; TRBD2 matches 9 bases. Germline V gene data show CDR1 as MNHEY and CDR2 as SVGEGT. The trim removed 0 bases at V and 2 bases at J, leaving 6 bases unmatched. CDR3 length equals 17 residues. The CDR3 region has the DNA TGTGCCAGCAGTTACTCGACTAGCGGATCGTTCACAGATACGCAGTATTTT. Amino acid sequence: CASSYSTSGSFTDTQYF.

The chain has TRBV18 and TRBJ2-5; 7 nucleotides agree with TRBD2. V lost 2 bases, J lost 5 bases, and 8 bases stayed unmatched. Germline CDR1 and CDR2: KGHSH and LQKENI. This CDR3 spans 15 amino acids. In nucleotides, the CDR3 is TGTGCCAGCTCACCAGATGGACTAGTCGGGGAGACCCAGTACTTC. Its protein is CASSPDGLVGETQYF.

The chain carries TRBV20-1 and TRBJ2-7, with TRBD2 identical over 11 bases. The CDR3 sequence is 14 residues long. CDR1 and CDR2 (germline): DFQATT, SNEGSKA (reference sequence). With V trimmed by 6 bases and J by 6 bases, 10 bases remained unmatched. For the CDR3, the DNA is TGCAGTGCGAGTAGCGGGAGGGATCCTGGCGAGCAGTACTTC. Translated, it gives CSASSGRDPGEQYF.

A few counts support this clone. CDR3 DNA sequence: TGTGCCAGCAGCGCCCGGGGAAATCATCAGCCCCAGCATTTT. Encoded protein: CASSARGNHQPQHF. The chain joins TRBV5-6 to TRBJ1-5, with no clear D. Germline V gene sequence: CDR1 SGHDT, CDR2 YYEEEE. The CDR3 spans 14 residues. The V end lost 4 bases, the J end lost 5 bases, and 13 bases lay between the germline ends.

This clone was picked up a small number of times. V is TRBV28 and J is TRBJ2-7; possibly TRBD1 for D (6 bases). V lost 11 bases and J 4 bases, leaving 18 bases between the germline ends. This CDR3 contains 13 residues. The germline CDR1 and CDR2 sequences are MDHEN and SYDVKM. Here the CDR3 DNA reads TGTGCCGCGCACGGGCAGGGGAAGTACGAGCAGTACTTC. This translates into CAAHGQGKYEQYF.

V gene TRBV19 combines with J gene TRBJ1-1; 7 bases match TRBD1. The ends lost 11 bases at V and 0 bases at J; junction bases unmatched: 12. The CDR3 is 15 amino acids. The germline CDR1 and CDR2 sequences are LNHDA and SQIVND (reference sequence). CDR3 loop: CASEGAGHLNTEAFF. CDR3 nucleotides: TGTGCCTCCGAGGGGGCCGGCCACTTGAACACTGAAGCTTTCTTT.

The chain carries TRBV29-1 and TRBJ1-3, with no clear D. CDR1 is SQVTM, CDR2 ANQGSEA, per germline. V gave up 3 bases and J gave up 0 bases, with 15 bases separating them. The CDR3 runs to 16 residues. CDR3 sequence: CSVEILRRSSGNTIYF. Here the CDR3 DNA reads TGCAGCGTTGAGATTCTCCGCAGAAGCTCTGGAAACACCATATATTTT.

This chain links TRBV12-2 with TRBJ2-1; TRBD1, the table's D call, lacks a check against the DNA. TRBV12-2 counts as a pseudogene. The CDR3 has 16 residues. The CDR3 DNA follows: TGTGCAAGTCGACAAGGGACATTCAGGCGGGACAATGAGCAGTTCTTC. Its protein is CASRQGTFRRDNEQFF.